The clone carrying this T cell receptor (beta chain) was seen more than once but under ten times. Its antigen is undetermined. These data come from a study of T cell repertoires in cytomegalovirus infection. On the study more broadly: Public TCR beta signatures marked donors with CMV infection and the matching HLA.

Study findings and constraints: The ex vivo response showed dominance by HLA-C-restricted CMV-specific TCR beta clonotypes.

TCRdb re-derived calls from the reads in MiXCR, one entry per CDR3 protein. The sample has roughly 310,000 distinct CDR3 sequences; roughly 15% are singletons. Trimming left V 5 bases short and J 0 bases short, with 13 bases between. CDR1 is MNHNS, CDR2 SASEGT, per germline. The CDR3 length is 15 residues. The chain employs TRBV6-1 and TRBJ1-1, with D possibly TRBD1 on 6 matching bases. This TCR was recovered from a human donor in good health (CMV status not recorded). Some clones in this sample may be carry-over from other donors' samples. Sequenced material: PBMCs. Written as DNA, the CDR3 is TGTGCCAGCAGTCTCGGACAGCACCTGAACACTGAAGCTTTCTTT. Its protein is CASSLGQHLNTEAFF.